This paragraph reports one TCR beta chain. The data were produced by immunoSEQ multiplex PCR, yet TCRdb's version contains in-frame clones alone and is incomplete. The sample records tens of thousands of clones, approximately 92% being singletons. This entry belongs to a study of blood T cell repertoires in COVID-19. The V and J ends lost 7 bases and 6 bases, in that order; junction bases with no gene match: 8. Germline assignment: CDR1 GTSNPN and CDR2 SVGIG (reference sequence). The CDR3 sequence is 13 residues long. The receptor was derived from an elderly woman with active COVID-19. The sequencing sample was made of peripheral blood. V and J are TRBV30 and TRBJ2-7; 11 bases align to TRBD1. The CDR3 nucleotides read TGTGCCTTCCAGGACAGGGGGCTGGGCGAGCAGTACTTC. This sequence encodes CAFQDRGLGEQYF.